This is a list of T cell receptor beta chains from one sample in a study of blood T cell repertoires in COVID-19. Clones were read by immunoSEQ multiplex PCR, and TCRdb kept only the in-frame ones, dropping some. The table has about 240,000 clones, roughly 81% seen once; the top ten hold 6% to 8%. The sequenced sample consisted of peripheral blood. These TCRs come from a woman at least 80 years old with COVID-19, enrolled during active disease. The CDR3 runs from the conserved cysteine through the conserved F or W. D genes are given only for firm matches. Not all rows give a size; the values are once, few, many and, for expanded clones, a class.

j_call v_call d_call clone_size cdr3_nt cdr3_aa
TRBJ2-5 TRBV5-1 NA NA TGCGCCAGCAGCTTGCAGGACTCGACTCAAGAGACCCAGTACTTC CASSLQDSTQETQYF
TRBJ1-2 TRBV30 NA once TGTGCCTGGAGTGTACCCAGGTGGGACTTGGAGGATGGCTACACCTTC CAWSVPRWDLEDGYTF
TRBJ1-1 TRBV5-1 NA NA TGCGCCAGCAGCTTGGGGGGCCGGAACACTGAAGCTTTCTTT CASSLGGRNTEAFF
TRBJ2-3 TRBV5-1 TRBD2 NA TGCGCCAGCAGCTCCCGCCCAGGAGCGGGAGTGTGGACAGATACGCAGTATTTT CASSSRPGAGVWTDTQYF
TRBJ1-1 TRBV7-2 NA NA TGTGCCAGCAGCTTGGGTGGACAGTCACTAGAAGCTTTCTTT CASSLGGQSLEAFF
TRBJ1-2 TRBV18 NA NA TGTGCCAGCTCATACACTTTGGGAGGGAAGGCCGGGTACACCTTC CASSYTLGGKAGYTF
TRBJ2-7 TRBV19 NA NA TGTGCCAGTAGAAAACCGGGTATTGAAGACGAGCAGTACTTC CASRKPGIEDEQYF
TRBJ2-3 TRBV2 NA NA TGTGCCAGCCATAGGGAGACTTTAGGGTATACGCAGTATTTT CASHRETLGYTQYF
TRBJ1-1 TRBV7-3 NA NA TGTGCCAGCAGCTCCCGGAGAGGTGAAGCTTTCTTT CASSSRRGEAFF
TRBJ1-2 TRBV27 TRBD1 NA TGTGCCAGCAGTTCGCGGACAGGATACTATGGCTACACCTTC CASSSRTGYYGYTF
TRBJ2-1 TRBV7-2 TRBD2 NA TGTGCCAGCAGCTCGGGACTAGCGGCTTTAGACCTGTTCTTC CASSSGLAALDLFF
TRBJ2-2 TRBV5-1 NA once TGCGCCAGCAGCTATGTGGTAGCGAACACCGGGGAGCTGTTTTTT CASSYVVANTGELFF
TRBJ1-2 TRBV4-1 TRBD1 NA TGCGCCAGCAGCCGGGGAACAGGGGTTGATGGCTACACCTTC CASSRGTGVDGYTF
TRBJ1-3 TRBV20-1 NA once TGCAGTGCTAGGGCCCAAAACACCATATATTTT CSARAQNTIYF
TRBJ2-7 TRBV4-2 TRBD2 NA TGTGCCAGCAGCCAAGATAAGAGGACTAGCGGGAGGGAGAGGTACGAGCAGTACTTC CASSQDKRTSGRERYEQYF
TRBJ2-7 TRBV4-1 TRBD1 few TGCGCCAGCAGCCAAGTCCACCTGACAGGGCCGTCCTACGAGCAGTACTTC CASSQVHLTGPSYEQYF
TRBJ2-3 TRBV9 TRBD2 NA TGTGCCAGCAGCGTAGCCGGCCATCGGGGGGGGCGGGATACGCAGTATTTT CASSVAGHRGGRDTQYF
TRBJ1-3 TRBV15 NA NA TGTGCCACCAGCGGGGCCATGCTCTCTGGAAACACCATATATTTT CATSGAMLSGNTIYF
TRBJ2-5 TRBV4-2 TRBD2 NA TGTGCCAGCAGCCAAGATCCCCGGGGCGGGAGGGAAGACTTCCAAGAGACCCAGTACTTC CASSQDPRGGREDFQETQYF
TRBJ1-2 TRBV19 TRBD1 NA TGTGCCAGTAATGACAGGGAAAACTATGGCTACACCTTC CASNDRENYGYTF
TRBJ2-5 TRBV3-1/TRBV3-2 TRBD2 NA TGTGCCAGCAGTGCGGGGACTAGCGGGGTGGAGACCCAGTACTTC CASSAGTSGVETQYF
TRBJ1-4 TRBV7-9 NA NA TGTGCCAGCAGCTCCACGGGGGGACGGCCTAATGAAAAACTGTTTTTT CASSSTGGRPNEKLFF
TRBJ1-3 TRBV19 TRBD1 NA TGTGCCAGTAGTGGGGACAGGGTTGGAAACACCATATATTTT CASSGDRVGNTIYF
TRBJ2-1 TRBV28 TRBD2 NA TGTGCCAGCAGCCAACTAGCGGTCCCCCTCGGTGAGCAGTTCTTC CASSQLAVPLGEQFF
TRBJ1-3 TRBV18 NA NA TGTGCCAGCTCACACTCATACGGGACAAGCTCTGGAAACACCATATATTTT CASSHSYGTSSGNTIYF
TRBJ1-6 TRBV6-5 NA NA TGTGCCAGCACTCGGAAAGGAGTCGGGAATTCACCCCTCCACTTT CASTRKGVGNSPLHF
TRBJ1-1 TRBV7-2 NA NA TGTGCCAGCCTCGACAGCCTTGGGTCTGAAGCTTTCTTT CASLDSLGSEAFF
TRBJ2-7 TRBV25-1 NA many TGTGCCAGCAGTGATTCTAGGGGTGGCTACGAGCAGTACTTC CASSDSRGGYEQYF
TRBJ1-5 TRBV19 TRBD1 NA TGTGCCAGTAGTATCAGCAGGGGGCAACGGAATCAGCCCCAGCATTTT CASSISRGQRNQPQHF
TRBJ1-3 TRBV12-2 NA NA NA CASRLGWGQGNFGNTIYF
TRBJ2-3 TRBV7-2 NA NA TGTGCCAGCAGCTGGAGGGGCTCAGCCTCAGGGCAGTATTTT CASSWRGSASGQYF
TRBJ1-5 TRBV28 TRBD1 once TGTGCCAGCAGTCCACCTACAGGGGGCCGGGGGCAGCCCCAGCATTTT CASSPPTGGRGQPQHF
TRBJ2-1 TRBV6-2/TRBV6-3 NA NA TGTGCCAGCAGTTCCCGGGCCTACAATGAGCAGTTCTTC CASSSRAYNEQFF
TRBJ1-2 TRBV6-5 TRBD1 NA TGTGCCAGCAGTTTGCGGACAGGGACTACTAACTATGGCTACACCTTC CASSLRTGTTNYGYTF
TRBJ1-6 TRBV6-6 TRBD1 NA TGTGCCAGCAGTTGGGATGGGACAGGCTCAAATTCACCCCTCCACTTT CASSWDGTGSNSPLHF
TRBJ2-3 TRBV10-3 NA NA TGTGCCATCAGTGCCAGGGTCAGCACAGATACGCAGTATTTT CAISARVSTDTQYF
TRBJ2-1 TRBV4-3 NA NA TGCGCCAGCAGCCAATCGCACGGGGACAATGAGCAGTTCTTC CASSQSHGDNEQFF
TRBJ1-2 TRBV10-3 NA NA TGTGCCATCAGTGGAGGGAAGGCGGATGGCTACACCTTC CAISGGKADGYTF
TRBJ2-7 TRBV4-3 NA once TGCGCCAGACACCCCGGGGGCTCCTACGAGCAGTACTTC CARHPGGSYEQYF
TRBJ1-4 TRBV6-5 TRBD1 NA TGTGCCAGCAGTTTCGACAGGGGGGAAAAACTGTTTTTT CASSFDRGEKLFF
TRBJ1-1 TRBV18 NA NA TGTGCCAGCTTACCAGACATTACGAACACTGAAGCTTTCTTT CASLPDITNTEAFF
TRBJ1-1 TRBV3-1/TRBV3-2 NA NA TGTGCCAGCAGCATGCGGCCGAACACTGAAGCTTTCTTT CASSMRPNTEAFF
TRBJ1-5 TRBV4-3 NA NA TGCGCCAGCAGCCGTAGTTGGGGGGGCAATCAGCCCCAGCATTTT CASSRSWGGNQPQHF
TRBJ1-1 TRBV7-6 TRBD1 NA TGTGCCAGCAGCTTGGGGACAGTTAACACTGAAGCTTTCTTT CASSLGTVNTEAFF
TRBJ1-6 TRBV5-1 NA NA TGCGCCAGCAGCTTGAGCGGGGCGCTCCTCTATAATTCACCCCTCCACTTT CASSLSGALLYNSPLHF
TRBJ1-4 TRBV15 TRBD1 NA TGTGCCACCAGCACTCGGGACAGCATTAATGAAAGACTGTTTTTT CATSTRDSINERLFF
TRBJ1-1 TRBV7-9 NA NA TGTGCCAGCAGCTTAGTCTTGCAGTACACTGAAGCTTTCTTT CASSLVLQYTEAFF
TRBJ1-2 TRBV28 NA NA TGTGCCAGCTCGCCGGTACACTATGGCTACACCTTC CASSPVHYGYTF
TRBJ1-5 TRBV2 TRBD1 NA TGTGCCAGCAGTGTCACAGGGGGCATTCAGCCCCAGCATTTT CASSVTGGIQPQHF
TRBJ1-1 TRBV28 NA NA TGTGCCAGCAGTTTCCGCAGGGATTGGGCTGAAGCTTTCTTT CASSFRRDWAEAFF
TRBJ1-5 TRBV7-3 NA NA TGTGCCAGCACCATATCAAAGGGGTCTCATCAGCCCCAGCATTTT CASTISKGSHQPQHF
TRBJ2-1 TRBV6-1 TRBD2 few TGTGCCAGCAGTGAAAAAGCGGGGGTCTACAATGAGCAGTTCTTC CASSEKAGVYNEQFF
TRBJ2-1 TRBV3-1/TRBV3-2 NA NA TGTGCCAGCAGCCCGGCCCTAGTTTACAATGAGCAGTTCTTC CASSPALVYNEQFF
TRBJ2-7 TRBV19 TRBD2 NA TGTGCCAGTAGTATACGGGCGGCGGCTAGCGGGACGAGTGAGCAGTACTTC CASSIRAAASGTSEQYF
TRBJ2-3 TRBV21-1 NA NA TGTGCCAGCAGCAAAGATATTTCGAGACAGAACACAGATACGCAGTATTTT CASSKDISRQNTDTQYF